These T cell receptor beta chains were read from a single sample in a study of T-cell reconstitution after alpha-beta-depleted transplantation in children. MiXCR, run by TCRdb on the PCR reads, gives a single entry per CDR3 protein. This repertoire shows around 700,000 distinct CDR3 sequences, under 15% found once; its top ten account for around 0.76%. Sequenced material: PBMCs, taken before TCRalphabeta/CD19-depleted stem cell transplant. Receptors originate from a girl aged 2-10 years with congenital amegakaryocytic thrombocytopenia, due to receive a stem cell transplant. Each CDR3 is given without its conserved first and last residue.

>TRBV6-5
ASSYELAGAYDEQF
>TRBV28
ASSLFGRVDTQY
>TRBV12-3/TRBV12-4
ASRSSSGASVLT
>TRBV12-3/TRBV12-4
ASSLLAPGELF
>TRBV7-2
ASSLVTGSSYEQY
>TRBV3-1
ASSQIAGAIYEQY
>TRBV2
ASTAGTGYGYT
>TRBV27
ASSSVDRYYEQY
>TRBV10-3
AISDGGRGEQF
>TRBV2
VSSDSKLRRSSYEQY
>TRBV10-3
AIRAPNTGELF
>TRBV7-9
ASSKPLVDEQF
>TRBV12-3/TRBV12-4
ASSPDRWNEKLF
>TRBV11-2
ASSLSLSLAGAYNEQF
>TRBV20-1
SAILAGGTYEQY
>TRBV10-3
AISVEDAYNSPLH
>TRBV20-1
SALLLPNTGELF
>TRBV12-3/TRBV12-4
ASCRWISGNQPQH
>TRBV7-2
ASSLAISVNTGELF
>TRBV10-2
ASSVVGGTDTQY
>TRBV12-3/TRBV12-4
ASSSGAQPPTNEKLF
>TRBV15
ATSPMTSMSDEQY
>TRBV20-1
SASGDRAFLGNEQF
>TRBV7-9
ASSLVRGKTEAF
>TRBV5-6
ASSLGDRGNTEAF
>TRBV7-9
ASSWLAGVQETQY
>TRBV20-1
SARAGGVTDTQY
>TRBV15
ATSPATSGANVLT
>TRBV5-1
ASSLERSLQNEQF
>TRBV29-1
SAPRRGLGELF
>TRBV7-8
ASSLGMGYTEAF
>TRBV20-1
SARRGPYEQF
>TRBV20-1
SARSIAGGPYEQY
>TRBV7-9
ASLLVRSGANVLT
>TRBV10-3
AISESTGLSYEQY
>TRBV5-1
ASSLAGIPDPDAY
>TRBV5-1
ASSLARSSLGANVLT
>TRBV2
AIKGPSGIY
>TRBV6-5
ASSYSSGHQNTEAF
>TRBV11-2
ASSSLGPERFNIQY
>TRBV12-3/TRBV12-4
ASSFTTGNEQF
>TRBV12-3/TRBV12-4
ASSLFGGSSYEQY
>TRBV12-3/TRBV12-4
ASSSGPSGSSYNEQF
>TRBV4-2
ASSQVTRQELGQETQY
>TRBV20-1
SARGTSKIQSSYNEQF
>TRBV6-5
ASISQGNEQY